This T cell receptor (beta chain) stems from a study of blood T cells in healthy people across ages. Study details: Template switching caught about one barcoded beta molecule for each two T cells. Study-level points and caveats: It was not known whether donors were CMV positive (a possible confounder of expanded clonotype changes).

Per sample, at least 6 micrograms of total RNA were extracted. Trimming removed 3 bases from V and 6 bases from J, with 3 bases in between. Per germline, CDR1 SQVTM and CDR2 ANQGSEA. This CDR3 has 9 amino acids. This clonotype was seen only a few times. The antigen is undetermined. A second PCR, run for about 7 to 11 cycles, used a sample-barcoded 5' primer plus a J-beta primer mix. A template-switch adaptor containing 12 random nucleotides labeled each cDNA molecule. TCRdb ran MiXCR on the 5' RACE reads and lists one entry per CDR3 protein. Seen here are about 730,000 distinct CDR3 sequences, 35% to 45% observed once, and the top ten hold 20% to 25%.

The sequenced sample was blood. The chain combines TRBV29-1 with TRBJ2-7, with D unclear. The clonotype originates from a woman in her fifties or sixties in good health. CDR3 nucleotide sequence: TGCAGCGTTGAGAGCGAGCAGTACTTC. Its translation: CSVESEQYF.